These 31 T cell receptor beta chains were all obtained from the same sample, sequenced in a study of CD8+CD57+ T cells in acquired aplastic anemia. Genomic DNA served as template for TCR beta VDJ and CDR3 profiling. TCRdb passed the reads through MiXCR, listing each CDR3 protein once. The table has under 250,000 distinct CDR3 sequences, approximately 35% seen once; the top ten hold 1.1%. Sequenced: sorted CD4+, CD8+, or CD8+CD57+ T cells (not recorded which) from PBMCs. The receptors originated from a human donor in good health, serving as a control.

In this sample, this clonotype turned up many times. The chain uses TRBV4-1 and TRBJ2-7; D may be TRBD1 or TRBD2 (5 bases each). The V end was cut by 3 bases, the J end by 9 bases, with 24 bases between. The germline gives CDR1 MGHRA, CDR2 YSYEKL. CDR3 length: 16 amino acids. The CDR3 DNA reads TGCGCCAGCAGCCAGGGGGTCAGGGACCCAGGCGACGGGCAGTACTTC. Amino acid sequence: CASSQGVRDPGDGQYF.

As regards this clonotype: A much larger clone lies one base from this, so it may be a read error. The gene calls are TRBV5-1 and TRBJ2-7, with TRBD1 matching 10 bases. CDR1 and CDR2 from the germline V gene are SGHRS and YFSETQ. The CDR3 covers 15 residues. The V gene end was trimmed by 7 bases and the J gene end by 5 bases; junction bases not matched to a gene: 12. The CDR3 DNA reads TGCGCCAGCTGCCCGACCGGGACAGGGGCCCACGAGCAGTACTTC. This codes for CASCPTGTGAHEQYF.

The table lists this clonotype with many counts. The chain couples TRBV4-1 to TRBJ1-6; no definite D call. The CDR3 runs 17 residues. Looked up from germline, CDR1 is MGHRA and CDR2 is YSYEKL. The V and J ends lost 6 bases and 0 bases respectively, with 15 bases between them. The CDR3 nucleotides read TGCGCCAGCAGATTTGGGCGGGCGAGCTCCTATAATTCACCCCTCCACTTT. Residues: CASRFGRASSYNSPLHF.

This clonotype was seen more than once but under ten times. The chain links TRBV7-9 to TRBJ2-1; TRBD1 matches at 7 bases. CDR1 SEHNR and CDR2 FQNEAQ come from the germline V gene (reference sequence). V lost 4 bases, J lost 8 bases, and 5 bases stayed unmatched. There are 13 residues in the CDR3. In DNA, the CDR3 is TGTGCCAGCAGCTACCCAACAGGGGATGAGCAGTTCTTC. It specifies CASSYPTGDEQFF.

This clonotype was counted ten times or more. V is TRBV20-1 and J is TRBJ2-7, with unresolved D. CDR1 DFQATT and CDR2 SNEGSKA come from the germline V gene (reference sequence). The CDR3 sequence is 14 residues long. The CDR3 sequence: CSLLLAASSYEQYF. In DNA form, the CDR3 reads TGCAGCCTCTTACTTGCGGCGAGCTCCTACGAGCAGTACTTC.

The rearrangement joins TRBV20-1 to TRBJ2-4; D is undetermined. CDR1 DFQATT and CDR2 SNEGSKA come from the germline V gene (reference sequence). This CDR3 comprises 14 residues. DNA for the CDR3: TGCTCGTCCGGGTCCCCTGGGGCCAAAAACATTCAGTACTTC. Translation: CSSGSPGAKNIQYF.

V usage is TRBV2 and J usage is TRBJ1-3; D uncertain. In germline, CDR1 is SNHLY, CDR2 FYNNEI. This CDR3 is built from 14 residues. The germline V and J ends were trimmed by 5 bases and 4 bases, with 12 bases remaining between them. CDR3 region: CASSLWTAGNTIYF. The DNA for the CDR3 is TGTGCCAGCAGTTTATGGACGGCAGGAAACACCATATATTTT.

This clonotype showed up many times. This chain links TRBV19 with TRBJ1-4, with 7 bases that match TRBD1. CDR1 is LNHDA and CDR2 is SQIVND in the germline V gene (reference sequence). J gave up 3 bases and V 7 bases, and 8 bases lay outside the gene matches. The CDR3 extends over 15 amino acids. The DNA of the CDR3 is TGTGCCAGTACCCCCCCGGACAGGCCTAATGAAAAACTGTTTTTT. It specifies CASTPPDRPNEKLFF. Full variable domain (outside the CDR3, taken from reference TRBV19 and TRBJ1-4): DGGITQSPKYLFRKEGQNVTLSCEQNLNHDAMYWYRQDPGQGLRLIYYSQIVNDFQKGDIAEGYSVSREKKESFPLTVTSAQKNPTAFYLCASTPPDRPNEKLFFGSGTQLSVL.

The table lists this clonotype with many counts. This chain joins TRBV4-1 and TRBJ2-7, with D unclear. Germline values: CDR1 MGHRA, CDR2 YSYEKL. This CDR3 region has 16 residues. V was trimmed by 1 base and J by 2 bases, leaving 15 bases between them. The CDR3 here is CASSQVTLTQPYEQYF. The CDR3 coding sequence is TGCGCCAGCAGCCAAGTGACCCTGACGCAGCCCTACGAGCAGTACTTC.

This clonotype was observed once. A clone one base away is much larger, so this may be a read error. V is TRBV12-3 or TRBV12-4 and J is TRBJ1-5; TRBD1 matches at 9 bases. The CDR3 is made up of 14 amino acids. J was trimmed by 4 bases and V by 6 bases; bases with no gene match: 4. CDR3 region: CASSRDRVNQPQHF. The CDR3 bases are TGTGCCAGCAGCCGGGACAGGGTTAATCAGCCCCAGCATTTT.

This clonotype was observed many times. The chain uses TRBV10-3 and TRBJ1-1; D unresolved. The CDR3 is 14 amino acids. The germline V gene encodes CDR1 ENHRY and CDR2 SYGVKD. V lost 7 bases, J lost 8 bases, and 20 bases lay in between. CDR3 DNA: TGTGCCATCAATGATGGGTTCGTGCGGGAAGAAGCTTTCTTT. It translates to CAINDGFVREEAFF.

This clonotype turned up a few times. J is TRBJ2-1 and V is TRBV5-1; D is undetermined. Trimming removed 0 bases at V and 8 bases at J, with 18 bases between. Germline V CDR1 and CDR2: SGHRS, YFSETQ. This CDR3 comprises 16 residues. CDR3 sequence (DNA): TGCGCCAGCAGCTTGGTGGTGGCGGTGACAATAGATGAGCAGTTCTTC. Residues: CASSLVVAVTIDEQFF. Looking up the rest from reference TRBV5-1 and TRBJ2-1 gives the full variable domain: KAGVTQTPRYLIKTRGQQVTLSCSPISGHRSVSWYQQTPGQGLQFLFEYFSETQRNKGNFPGRFSGRQFSNSRSEMNVSTLELGDSALYLCASSLVVAVTIDEQFFGPGTRLTVL.

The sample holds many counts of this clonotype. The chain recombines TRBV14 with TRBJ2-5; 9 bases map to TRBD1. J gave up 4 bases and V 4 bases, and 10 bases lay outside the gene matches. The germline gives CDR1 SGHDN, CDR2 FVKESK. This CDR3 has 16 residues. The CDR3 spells CASSPIRTGARETQYF. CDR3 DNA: TGTGCCAGCAGCCCGATCAGGACAGGGGCGCGAGAGACCCAGTACTTC.

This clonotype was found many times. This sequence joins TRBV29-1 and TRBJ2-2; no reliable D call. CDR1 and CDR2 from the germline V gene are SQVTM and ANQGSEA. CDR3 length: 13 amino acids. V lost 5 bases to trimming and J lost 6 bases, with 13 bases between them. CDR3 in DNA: TGCAGCGTTTTGCCCGGATTGCCCGGGGAGCTGTTTTTT. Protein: CSVLPGLPGELFF.

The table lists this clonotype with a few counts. The CDR3 DNA reads TGCAGTGCTAGAGTTGTCGGGGGGCTTGGGGAAAAACTGTTTTTT. The encoded protein is CSARVVGGLGEKLFF. The chain employs TRBV20-1 and TRBJ1-4; perhaps TRBD1 as D (6 bases). CDR3 size: 15 residues. Trimming shortened V by 1 base and J by 8 bases, and 17 bases separated the two germline ends. Germline assignment: CDR1 DFQATT and CDR2 SNEGSKA (reference sequence).

The CDR3 nucleotides are TGTGCCAGCAGGACAGGGGGAAATAGCAATCAGCCCCAGCATTTT. Its protein product is CASRTGGNSNQPQHF. This chain links TRBV12-3 or TRBV12-4 with TRBJ1-5; 9 nucleotides agree with TRBD1. Trimming at V came to 6 bases and at J to 0 bases, leaving 3 bases not matched to a gene. This CDR3 is built from 15 residues.

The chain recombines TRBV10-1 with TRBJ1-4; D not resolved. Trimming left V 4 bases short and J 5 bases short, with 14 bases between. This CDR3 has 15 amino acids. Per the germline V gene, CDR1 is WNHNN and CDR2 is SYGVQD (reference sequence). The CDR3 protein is CASSGGNGYNEKLFF. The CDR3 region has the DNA TGCGCCAGCAGTGGCGGGAATGGCTACAATGAAAAACTGTTTTTT.

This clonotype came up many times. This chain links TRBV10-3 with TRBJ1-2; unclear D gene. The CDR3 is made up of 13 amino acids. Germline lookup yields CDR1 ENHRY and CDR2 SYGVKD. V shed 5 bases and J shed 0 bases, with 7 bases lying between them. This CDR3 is CAISPSPNYGYTF. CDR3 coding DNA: TGTGCCATCAGTCCTAGCCCTAACTATGGCTACACCTTC.

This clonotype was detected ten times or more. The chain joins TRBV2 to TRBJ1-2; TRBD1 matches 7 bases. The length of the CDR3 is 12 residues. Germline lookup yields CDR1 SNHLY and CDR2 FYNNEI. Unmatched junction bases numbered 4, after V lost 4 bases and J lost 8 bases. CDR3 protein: CASSGGQVGYTF. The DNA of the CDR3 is TGTGCCAGCAGTGGCGGACAGGTGGGCTACACCTTC.

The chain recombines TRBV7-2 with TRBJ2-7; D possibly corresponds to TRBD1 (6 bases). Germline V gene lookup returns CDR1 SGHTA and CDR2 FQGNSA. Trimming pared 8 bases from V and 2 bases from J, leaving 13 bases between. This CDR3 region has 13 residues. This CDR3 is CASGQPGTYEQYF. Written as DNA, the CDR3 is TGTGCCAGCGGACAGCCCGGAACCTACGAGCAGTACTTC. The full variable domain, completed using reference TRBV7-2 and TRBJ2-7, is GAGVSQSPSNKVTEKGKDVELRCDPISGHTALYWYRQSLGQGLEFLIYFQGNSAPDKSGLPSDRFSAERTGGSVSTLTIQRTQQEDSAVYLCASGQPGTYEQYFGPGTRLTVT.

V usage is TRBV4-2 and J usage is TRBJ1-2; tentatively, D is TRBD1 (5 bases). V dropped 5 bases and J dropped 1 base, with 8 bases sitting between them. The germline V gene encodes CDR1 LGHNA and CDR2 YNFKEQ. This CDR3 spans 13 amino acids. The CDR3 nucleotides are TGTGCCAGCAGCACTGACAGTAACTATGGCTACACCTTC. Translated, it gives CASSTDSNYGYTF.

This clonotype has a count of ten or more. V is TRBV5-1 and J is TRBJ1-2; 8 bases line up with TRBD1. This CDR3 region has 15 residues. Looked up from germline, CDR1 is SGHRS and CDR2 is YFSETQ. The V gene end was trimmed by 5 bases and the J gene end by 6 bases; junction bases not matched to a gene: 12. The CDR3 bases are TGCGCCAGCAGGAAGGCCCCCGGGACAGGTAATGGCTACACCTTC. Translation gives CASRKAPGTGNGYTF.

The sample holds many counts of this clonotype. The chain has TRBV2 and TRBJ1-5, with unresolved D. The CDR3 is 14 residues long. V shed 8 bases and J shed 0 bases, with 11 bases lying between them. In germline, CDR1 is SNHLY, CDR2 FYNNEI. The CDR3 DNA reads TGTGCCAGCGGGAGCGAATATAGCAATCAGCCCCAGCATTTT. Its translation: CASGSEYSNQPQHF.

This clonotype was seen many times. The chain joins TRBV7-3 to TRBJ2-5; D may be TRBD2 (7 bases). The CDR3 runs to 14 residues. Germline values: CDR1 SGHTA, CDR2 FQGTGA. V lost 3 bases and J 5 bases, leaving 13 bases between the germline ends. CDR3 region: CASSFGGGVETQYF. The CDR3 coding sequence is TGTGCCAGCAGCTTTGGGGGGGGCGTGGAGACCCAGTACTTC.

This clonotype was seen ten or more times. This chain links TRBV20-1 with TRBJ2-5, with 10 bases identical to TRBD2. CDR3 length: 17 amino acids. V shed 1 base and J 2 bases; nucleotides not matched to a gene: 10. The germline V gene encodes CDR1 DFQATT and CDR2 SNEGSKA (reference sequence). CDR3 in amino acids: CSARGLVLAGVQETQYF. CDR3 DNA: TGCAGTGCTAGAGGGCTCGTCCTAGCGGGAGTACAAGAGACCCAGTACTTC.

CDR3 coding DNA: TGCGCCAGCAGCCAAGATAGGTGGGTAGGCAGTGAAGCTTTCTTT. The encoded protein is CASSQDRWVGSEAFF. This rearrangement joins TRBV4-1 to TRBJ1-1; D remains ambiguous. V lost 0 bases to trimming and J lost 7 bases, with 15 bases between them. CDR3 length: 15 amino acids. Germline CDR1 and CDR2: MGHRA and YSYEKL.

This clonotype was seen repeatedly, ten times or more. The CDR3 sequence is CASSPTGGNYGYTF. In DNA, the CDR3 is TGCGCCAGCTCTCCGACAGGGGGCAACTATGGCTACACCTTC. The chain recombines TRBV5-1 with TRBJ1-2, with 10 bases fitting TRBD1. This CDR3 is built from 14 residues. Germline V gene sequence: CDR1 SGHRS, CDR2 YFSETQ. The V gene end was trimmed by 7 bases and the J gene end by 2 bases; junction bases not matched to a gene: 5.

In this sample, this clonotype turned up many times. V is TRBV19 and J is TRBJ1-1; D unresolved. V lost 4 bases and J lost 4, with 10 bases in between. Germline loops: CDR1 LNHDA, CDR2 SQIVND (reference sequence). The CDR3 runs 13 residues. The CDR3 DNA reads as TGTGCCAGTAGTACCGGGGATTTCACTGAAGCTTTCTTT. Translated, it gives CASSTGDFTEAFF.

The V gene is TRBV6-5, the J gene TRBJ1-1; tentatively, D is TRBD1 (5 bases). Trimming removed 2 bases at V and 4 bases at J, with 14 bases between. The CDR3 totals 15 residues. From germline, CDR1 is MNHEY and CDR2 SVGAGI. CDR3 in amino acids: CASSYTSGYGTEAFF. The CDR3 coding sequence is TGTGCCAGCAGTTACACCTCAGGGTACGGCACTGAAGCTTTCTTT.

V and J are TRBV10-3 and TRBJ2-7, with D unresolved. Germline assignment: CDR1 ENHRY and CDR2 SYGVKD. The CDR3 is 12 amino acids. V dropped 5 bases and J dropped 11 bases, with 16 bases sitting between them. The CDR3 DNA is TGTGCCATCAGTAGATCCGACGGAGACGAGTACTTC. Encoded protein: CAISRSDGDEYF.

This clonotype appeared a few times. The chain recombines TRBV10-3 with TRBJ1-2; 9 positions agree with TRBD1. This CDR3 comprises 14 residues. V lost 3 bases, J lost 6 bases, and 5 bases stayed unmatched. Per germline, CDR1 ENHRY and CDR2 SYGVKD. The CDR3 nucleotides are TGTGCCATCAGTGAACAGGGGACAGGGAATGGCTACACCTTC. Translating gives CAISEQGTGNGYTF.